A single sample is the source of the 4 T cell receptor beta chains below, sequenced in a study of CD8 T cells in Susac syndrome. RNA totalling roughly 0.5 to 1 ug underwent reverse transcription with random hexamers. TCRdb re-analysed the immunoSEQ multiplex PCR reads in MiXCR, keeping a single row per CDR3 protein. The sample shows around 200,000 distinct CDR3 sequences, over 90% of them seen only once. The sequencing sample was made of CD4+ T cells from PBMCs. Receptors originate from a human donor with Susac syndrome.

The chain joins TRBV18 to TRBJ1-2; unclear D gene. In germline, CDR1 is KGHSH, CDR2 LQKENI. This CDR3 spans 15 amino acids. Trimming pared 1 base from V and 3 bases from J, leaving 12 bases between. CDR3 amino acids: CASSPLPVGDYGYTF. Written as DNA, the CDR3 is TGTGCCAGCTCACCACTCCCCGTCGGAGACTATGGCTACACCTTC. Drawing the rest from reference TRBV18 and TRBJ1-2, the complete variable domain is NAGVMQNPRHLVRRRGQEARLRCSPMKGHSHVYWYRQLPEEGLKFMVYLQKENIIDESGMPKERFSAEFPKEGPSILRIQQVVRGDSAAYFCASSPLPVGDYGYTFGSGTRLTVV.

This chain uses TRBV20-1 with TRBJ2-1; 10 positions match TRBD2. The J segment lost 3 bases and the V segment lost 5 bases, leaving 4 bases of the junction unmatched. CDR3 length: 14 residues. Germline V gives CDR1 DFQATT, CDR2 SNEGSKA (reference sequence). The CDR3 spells CSAGGTSVYNEQFF. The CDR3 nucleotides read TGCAGTGCTGGGGGGACTAGCGTCTACAATGAGCAGTTCTTC.

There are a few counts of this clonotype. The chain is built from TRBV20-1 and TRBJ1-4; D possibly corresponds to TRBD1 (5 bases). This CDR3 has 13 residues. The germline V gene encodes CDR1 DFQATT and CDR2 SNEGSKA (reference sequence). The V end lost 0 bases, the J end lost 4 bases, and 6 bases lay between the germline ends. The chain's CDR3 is CSAREGRNEKLFF. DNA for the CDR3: TGCAGTGCTAGAGAGGGGCGTAATGAAAAACTGTTTTTT.

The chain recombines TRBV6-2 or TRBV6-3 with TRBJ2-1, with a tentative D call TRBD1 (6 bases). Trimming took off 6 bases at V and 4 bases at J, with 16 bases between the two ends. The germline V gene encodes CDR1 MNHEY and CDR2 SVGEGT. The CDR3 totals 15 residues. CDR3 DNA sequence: TGTGCCAGCAGCAAAGGGGGAGTCGGGTACAATGAGCAGTTCTTC. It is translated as CASSKGGVGYNEQFF.